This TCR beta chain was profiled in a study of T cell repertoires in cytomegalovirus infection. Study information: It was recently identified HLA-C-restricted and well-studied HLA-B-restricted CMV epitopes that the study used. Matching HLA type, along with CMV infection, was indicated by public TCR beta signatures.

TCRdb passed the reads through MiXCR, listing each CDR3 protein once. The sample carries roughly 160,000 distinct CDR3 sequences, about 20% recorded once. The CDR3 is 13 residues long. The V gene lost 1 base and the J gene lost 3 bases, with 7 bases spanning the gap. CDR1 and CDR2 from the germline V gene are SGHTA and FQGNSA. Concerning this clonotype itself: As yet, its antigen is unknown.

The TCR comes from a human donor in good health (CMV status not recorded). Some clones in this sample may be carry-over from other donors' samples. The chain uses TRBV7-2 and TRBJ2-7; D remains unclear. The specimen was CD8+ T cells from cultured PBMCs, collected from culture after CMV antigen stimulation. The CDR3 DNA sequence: TGTGCCAGCAGCTTAGACCTCTTCTACGAGCAGTACTTC. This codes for CASSLDLFYEQYF.